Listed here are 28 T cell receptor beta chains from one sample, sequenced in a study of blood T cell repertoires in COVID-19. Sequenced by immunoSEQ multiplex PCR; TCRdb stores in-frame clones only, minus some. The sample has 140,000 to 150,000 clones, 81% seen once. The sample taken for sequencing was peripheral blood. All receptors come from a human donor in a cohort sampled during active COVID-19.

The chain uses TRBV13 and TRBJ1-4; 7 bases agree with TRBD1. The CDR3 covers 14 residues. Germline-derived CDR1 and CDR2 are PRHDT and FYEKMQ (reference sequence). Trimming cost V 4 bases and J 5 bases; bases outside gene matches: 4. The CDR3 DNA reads TGTGCCAGCAGCTCGGGGACAGCCAATGAAAAACTGTTTTTT. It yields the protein CASSSGTANEKLFF.

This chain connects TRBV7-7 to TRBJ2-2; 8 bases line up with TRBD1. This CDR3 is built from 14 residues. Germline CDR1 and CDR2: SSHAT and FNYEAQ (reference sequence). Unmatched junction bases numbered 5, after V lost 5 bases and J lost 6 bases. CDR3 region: CASSATGEAGELFF. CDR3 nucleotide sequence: TGTGCCAGCAGCGCGACAGGGGAGGCCGGGGAGCTGTTTTTT.

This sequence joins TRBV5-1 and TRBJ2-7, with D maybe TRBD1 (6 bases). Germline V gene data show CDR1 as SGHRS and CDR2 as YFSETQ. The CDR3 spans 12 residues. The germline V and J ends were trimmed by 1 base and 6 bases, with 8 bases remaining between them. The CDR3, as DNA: TGCGCCAGCAGCTTGACAGGGCGCGAGCAGTACTTC. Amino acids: CASSLTGREQYF.

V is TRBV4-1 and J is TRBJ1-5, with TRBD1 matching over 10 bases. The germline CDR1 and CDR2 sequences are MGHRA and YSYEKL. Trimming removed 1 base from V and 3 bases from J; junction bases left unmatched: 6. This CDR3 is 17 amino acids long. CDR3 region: CASSQGEGTGANQPQHF. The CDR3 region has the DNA TGCGCCAGCAGCCAAGGGGAGGGGACAGGGGCCAATCAGCCCCAGCATTTT.

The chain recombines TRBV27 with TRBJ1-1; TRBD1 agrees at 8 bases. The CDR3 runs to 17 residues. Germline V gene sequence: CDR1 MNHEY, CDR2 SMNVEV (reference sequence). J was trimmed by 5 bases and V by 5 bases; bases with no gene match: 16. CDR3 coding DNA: TGTGCCAGCAGTGCACAGGGGGGTCACTTTCGGGGGACTGAAGCTTTCTTT. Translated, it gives CASSAQGGHFRGTEAFF.

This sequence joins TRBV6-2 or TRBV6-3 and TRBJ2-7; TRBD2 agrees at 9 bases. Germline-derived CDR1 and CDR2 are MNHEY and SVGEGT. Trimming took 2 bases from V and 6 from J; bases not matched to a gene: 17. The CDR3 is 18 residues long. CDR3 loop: CASSYRLAGTPSTGEQYF. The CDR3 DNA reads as TGTGCCAGCAGTTACCGTCTAGCGGGAACACCGTCTACGGGCGAGCAGTACTTC.

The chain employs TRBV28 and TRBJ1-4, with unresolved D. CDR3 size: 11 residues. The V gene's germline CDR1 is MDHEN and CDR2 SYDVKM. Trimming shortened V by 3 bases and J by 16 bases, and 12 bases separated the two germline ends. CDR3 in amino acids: CASSFRDKEFF. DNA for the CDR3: TGTGCCAGCAGTTTCCGAGACAAGGAGTTTTTT.

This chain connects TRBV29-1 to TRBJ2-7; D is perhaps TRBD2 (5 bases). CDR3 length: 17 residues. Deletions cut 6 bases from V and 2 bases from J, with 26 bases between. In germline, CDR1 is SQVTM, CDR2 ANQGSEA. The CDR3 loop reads CSVEDYPTGVVTYEQYF. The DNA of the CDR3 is TGCAGCGTGGAGGATTACCCGACTGGTGTAGTCACCTACGAGCAGTACTTC.

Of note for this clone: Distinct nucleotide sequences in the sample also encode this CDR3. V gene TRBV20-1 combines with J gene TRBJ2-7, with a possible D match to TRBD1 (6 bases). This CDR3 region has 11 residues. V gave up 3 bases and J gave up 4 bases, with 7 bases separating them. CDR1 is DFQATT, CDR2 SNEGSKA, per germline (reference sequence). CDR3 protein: CSARQGYEQYF. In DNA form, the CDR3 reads TGCAGTGCTAGGCAGGGGTACGAGCAGTACTTC.

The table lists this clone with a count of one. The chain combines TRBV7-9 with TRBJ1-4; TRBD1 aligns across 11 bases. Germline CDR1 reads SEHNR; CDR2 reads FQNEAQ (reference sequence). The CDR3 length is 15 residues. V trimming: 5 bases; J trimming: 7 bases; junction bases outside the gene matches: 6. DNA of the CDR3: TGTGCCAGCAGCAAAGGGACAGGGGGTGGTGAAAAACTGTTTTTT. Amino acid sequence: CASSKGTGGGEKLFF.

This chain's CDR3 is CASSIGGSREAFF. The CDR3 coding sequence is TGTGCCAGTAGTATAGGAGGCTCGAGAGAAGCTTTCTTT. The rearrangement links TRBV19 to TRBJ1-1; D unclear. This CDR3 is built from 13 residues. Germline CDR1 is LNHDA and CDR2 is SQIVND (reference sequence). The V and J ends lost 1 base and 8 bases respectively, with 11 bases between them.

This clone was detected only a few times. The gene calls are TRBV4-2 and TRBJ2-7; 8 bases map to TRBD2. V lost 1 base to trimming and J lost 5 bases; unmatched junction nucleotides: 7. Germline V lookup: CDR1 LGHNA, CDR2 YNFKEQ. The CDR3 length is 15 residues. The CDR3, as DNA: TGTGCCAGCAGCCAAGTCGGGAGGGCCATCAACGAGCAGTACTTC. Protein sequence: CASSQVGRAINEQYF.

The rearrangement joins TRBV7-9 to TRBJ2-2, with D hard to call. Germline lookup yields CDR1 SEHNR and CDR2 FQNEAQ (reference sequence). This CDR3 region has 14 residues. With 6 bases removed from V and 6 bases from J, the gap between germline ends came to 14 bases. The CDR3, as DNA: TGTGCCAGCAGTCCAAGAAATGAGGCCGGGGAGCTGTTTTTT. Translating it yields CASSPRNEAGELFF.

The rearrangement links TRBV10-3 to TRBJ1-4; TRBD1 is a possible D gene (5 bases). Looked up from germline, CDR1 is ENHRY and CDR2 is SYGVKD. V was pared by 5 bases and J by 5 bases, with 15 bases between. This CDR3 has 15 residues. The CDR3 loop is CAISQGAAGNEKLFF. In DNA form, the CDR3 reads TGTGCCATCAGTCAAGGGGCGGCGGGGAATGAAAAACTGTTTTTT.

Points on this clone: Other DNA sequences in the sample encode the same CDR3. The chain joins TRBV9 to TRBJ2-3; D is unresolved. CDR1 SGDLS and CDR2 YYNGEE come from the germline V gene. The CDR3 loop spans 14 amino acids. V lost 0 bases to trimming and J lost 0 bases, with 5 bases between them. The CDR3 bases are TGTGCCAGCAGCGTAGCAAGCAGCACAGATACGCAGTATTTT. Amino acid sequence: CASSVASSTDTQYF.

The CDR3 protein is CASRPPRGTSGLKSSYNEQFF. The CDR3 nucleotides read TGTGCAAGTCGCCCCCCCCGAGGGACTAGCGGCCTAAAGAGCTCCTACAATGAGCAGTTCTTC. J is TRBJ2-1 and V is TRBV12-2; the table's D call, TRBD2, has no DNA check behind it. TRBV12-2 is tagged as a pseudogene. The CDR3 extends over 21 amino acids.

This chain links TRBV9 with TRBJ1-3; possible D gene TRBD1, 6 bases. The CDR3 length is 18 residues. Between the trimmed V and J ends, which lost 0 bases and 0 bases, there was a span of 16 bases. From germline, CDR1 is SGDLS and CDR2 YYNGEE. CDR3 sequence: CASSVEKGTLSSGNTIYF. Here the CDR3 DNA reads TGTGCCAGCAGCGTAGAAAAAGGGACATTGAGCTCTGGAAACACCATATATTTT. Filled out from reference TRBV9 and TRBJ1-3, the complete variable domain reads DSGVTQTPKHLITATGQRVTLRCSPRSGDLSVYWYQQSLDQGLQFLIQYYNGEERAKGNILERFSAQQFPDLHSELNLSSLELGDSALYFCASSVEKGTLSSGNTIYFGEGSWLTVV.

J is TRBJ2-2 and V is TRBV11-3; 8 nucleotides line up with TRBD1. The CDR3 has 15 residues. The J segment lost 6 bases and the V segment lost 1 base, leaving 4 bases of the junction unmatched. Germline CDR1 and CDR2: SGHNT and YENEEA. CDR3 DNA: TGTGCCAGCAGCTTAGTGGCGACAGGGGCCGGGGAGCTGTTTTTT. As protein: CASSLVATGAGELFF.

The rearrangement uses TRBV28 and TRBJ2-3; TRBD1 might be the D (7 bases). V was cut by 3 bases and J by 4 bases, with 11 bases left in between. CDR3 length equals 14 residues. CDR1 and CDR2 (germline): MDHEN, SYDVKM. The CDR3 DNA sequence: TGTGCCAGCAGTTTGCAGGGGGGCCCAGATACGCAGTATTTT. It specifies CASSLQGGPDTQYF.

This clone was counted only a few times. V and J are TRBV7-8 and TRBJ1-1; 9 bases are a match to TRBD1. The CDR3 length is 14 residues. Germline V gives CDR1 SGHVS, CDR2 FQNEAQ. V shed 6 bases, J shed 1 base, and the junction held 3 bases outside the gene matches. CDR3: CASRQGARNTEAFF. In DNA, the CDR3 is TGTGCCAGCAGACAGGGGGCGCGGAACACTGAAGCTTTCTTT.

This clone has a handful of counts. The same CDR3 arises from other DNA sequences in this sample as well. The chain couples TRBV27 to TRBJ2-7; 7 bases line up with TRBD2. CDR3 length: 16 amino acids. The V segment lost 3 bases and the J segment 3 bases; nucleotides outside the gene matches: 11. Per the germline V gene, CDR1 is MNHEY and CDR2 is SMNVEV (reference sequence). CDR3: CASSFAEPGGGYEQYF. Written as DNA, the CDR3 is TGTGCCAGCAGTTTCGCCGAACCGGGGGGTGGCTACGAGCAGTACTTC.

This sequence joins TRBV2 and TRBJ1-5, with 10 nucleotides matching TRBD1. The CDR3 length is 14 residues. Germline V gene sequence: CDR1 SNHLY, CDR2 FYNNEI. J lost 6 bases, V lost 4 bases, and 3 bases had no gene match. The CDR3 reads CASSATGGFQPQHF. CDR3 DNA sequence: TGTGCCAGCAGTGCGACAGGGGGCTTTCAGCCCCAGCATTTT.

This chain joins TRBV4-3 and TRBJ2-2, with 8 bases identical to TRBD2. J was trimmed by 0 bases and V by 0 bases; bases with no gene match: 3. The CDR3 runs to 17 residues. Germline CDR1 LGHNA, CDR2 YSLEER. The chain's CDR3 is CASSQDTAGANTGELFF. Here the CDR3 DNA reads TGCGCCAGCAGCCAAGATACAGCGGGAGCGAACACCGGGGAGCTGTTTTTT.

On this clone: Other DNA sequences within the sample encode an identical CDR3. Here the CDR3 reads CASSYQGGNTEAFF. CDR3 nucleotides: TGTGCCAGCAGTTACCAAGGGGGGAACACTGAAGCTTTCTTT. The chain combines TRBV6-5 with TRBJ1-1; tentatively, D is TRBD1 (6 bases). V was cut by 2 bases and J by 1 base, with 8 bases left in between. Germline V gene sequence: CDR1 MNHEY, CDR2 SVGAGI. This CDR3 has 14 amino acids.

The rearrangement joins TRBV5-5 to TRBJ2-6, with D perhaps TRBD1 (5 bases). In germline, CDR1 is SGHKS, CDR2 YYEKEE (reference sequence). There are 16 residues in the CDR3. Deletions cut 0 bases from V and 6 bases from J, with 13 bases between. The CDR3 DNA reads TGTGCCAGCAGCTTGGACAGGCCAGCTTTGGCCAACGTCCTGACTTTC. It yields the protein CASSLDRPALANVLTF.

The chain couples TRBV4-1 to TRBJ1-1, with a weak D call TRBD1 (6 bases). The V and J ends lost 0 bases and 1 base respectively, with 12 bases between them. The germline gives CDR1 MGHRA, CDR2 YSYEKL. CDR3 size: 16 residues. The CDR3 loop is CASSQDRDRRNTEAFF. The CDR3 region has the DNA TGCGCCAGCAGCCAAGATCGAGACAGGCGGAACACTGAAGCTTTCTTT.

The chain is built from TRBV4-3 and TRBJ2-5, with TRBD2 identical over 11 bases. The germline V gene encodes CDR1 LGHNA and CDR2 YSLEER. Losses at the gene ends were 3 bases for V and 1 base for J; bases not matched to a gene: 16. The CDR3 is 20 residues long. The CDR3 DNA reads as TGCGCCAGCAGCCAGAACTCAGGACTAGCGGGCGGAGCTTTCCAAGAGACCCAGTACTTC. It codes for CASSQNSGLAGGAFQETQYF.

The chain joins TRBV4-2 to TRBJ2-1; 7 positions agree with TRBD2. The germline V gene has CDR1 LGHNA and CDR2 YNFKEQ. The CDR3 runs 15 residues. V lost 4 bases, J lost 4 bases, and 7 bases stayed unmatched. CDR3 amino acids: CASSRASGEYNEQFF. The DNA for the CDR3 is TGTGCCAGCAGCCGGGCTAGCGGTGAGTACAATGAGCAGTTCTTC.